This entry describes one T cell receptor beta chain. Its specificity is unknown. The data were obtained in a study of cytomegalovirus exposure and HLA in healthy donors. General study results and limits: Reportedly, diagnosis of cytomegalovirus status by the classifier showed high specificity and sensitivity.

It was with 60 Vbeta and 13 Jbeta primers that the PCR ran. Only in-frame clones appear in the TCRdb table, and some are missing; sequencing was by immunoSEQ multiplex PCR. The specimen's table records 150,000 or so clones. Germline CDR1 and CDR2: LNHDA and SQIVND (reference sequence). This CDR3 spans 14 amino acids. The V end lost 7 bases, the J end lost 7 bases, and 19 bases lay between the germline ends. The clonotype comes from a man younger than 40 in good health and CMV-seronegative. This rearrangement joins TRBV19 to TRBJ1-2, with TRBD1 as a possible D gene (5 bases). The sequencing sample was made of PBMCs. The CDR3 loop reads CASTGGGGIGGYTF. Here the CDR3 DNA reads TGTGCCAGTACGGGTGGGGGGGGGATAGGTGGCTACACCTTC.